The clone carrying this T cell receptor (beta chain) occurred many times. Its antigen remains unknown. The sample originates from a study of CD8 T cells in ankylosing spondylitis. TCRdb reprocessed the 5' RACE reads with MiXCR, giving one entry per CDR3 protein. This table holds 300,000 to 350,000 distinct CDR3 sequences, around 20% found once. Regarding the study as a whole: Peripheral blood samples showed relatively rare disease-linked clones, and these clones were CD8+. Matched ankylosing spondylitis synovial fluid reportedly showed significant enrichment of disease-linked clones. What appeared characteristic of ankylosing spondylitis blood was a TCR beta motif of eight or nine highly homologous variants.

This clonotype was obtained from a female donor with ankylosing spondylitis or in good health (not recorded which). Input material: blood, either unsorted or a sorted T cell fraction (not recorded which).

CDR3 sequence (DNA): TGTGCCAGCTTAGGACAGGGGATCTACGAGCAGTACTTC. This sequence encodes CASLGQGIYEQYF. The chain is built from TRBV7-9 and TRBJ2-7, with 9 positions matching TRBD1. The CDR3 loop spans 13 amino acids. CDR1 and CDR2 from the germline V gene are SEHNR and FQNEAQ (reference sequence). The junction had 5 bases not matched to a gene; V was cut back by 8 bases and J by 3 bases. Supplemented by reference TRBV7-9 and TRBJ2-7, the full variable domain reads DTGVSQNPRHKITKRGQNVTFRCDPISEHNRLYWYRQTLGQGPEFLTYFQNEAQLEKSRLLSDRFSAERPKGSFSTLEIQRTEQGDSAMYLCASLGQGIYEQYFGPGTRLTVT.